The T cell receptor beta chain under discussion was sequenced for a study of cytomegalovirus exposure and HLA in healthy donors. The germline gives CDR1 MNHEY, CDR2 SMNVEV (reference sequence). The CDR3 loop spans 17 amino acids. The PCR ran on 60 Vbeta and 13 Jbeta primers. Sequencing was performed with immunoSEQ multiplex PCR; in TCRdb, only in-frame clones are kept and a portion is missing. The table lists approximately 77,000 clones, roughly 70% of them singletons. This receptor was identified in a man between 60 and 75 years old in good health and CMV-seropositive. The sample taken for sequencing was PBMCs. The rearrangement joins TRBV27 to TRBJ2-5; a possible D gene is TRBD2 (6 bases). The J call could be wrong; TRBJ2-7 is a better fit for the DNA end. CDR3 protein: CASSLSAGTAISYEQYF. The DNA of the CDR3 is TGTGCCAGCAGTTTATCGGCGGGAACAGCCATCTCCTACGAGCAGTACTTC.